A single sample is the source of the 12 T cell receptor beta chains below, sequenced in a study of shared clonotypes between healthy human individuals. Repertoires were generated with immunoSEQ multiplex PCR, while TCRdb's copy carries only in-frame clones and drops some. The table has about 1 million clones, 75% to 85% seen once. Sequencing was carried out using memory CD4+ T cells from PBMCs. The subset was: CD45RA-negative fraction. Receptor source: a young man in good health. Some clones in this sample may be carry-over from other donors' samples.

The chain links TRBV18 to TRBJ1-4; perhaps TRBD1 as D (6 bases). CDR1 and CDR2 (germline): KGHSH, LQKENI. Trimming left V 1 base short and J 4 bases short, with 22 bases between. There are 19 residues in the CDR3. The CDR3 sequence: CASSPLSLTGRRSNEKLFF. The CDR3 nucleotides read TGTGCCAGCTCACCACTAAGCCTTACAGGGCGCCGAAGTAATGAAAAACTGTTTTTT.

The rearrangement joins TRBV2 to TRBJ2-7; D is possibly TRBD1 or TRBD2 (5 bases each). This CDR3 region has 14 residues. Trimming stripped 5 bases from V and 3 bases from J, with 14 bases between. Germline CDR1 reads SNHLY; CDR2 reads FYNNEI. The CDR3, as DNA: TGTGCCAGCAGTTCGGGACCGATTCTCTACGAGCAGTACTTC. This gives the protein CASSSGPILYEQYF.

This clone was counted many times. The chain joins TRBV28 to TRBJ1-2; no definite D call. In germline, CDR1 is MDHEN, CDR2 SYDVKM. This CDR3 has 14 residues. Between the trimmed V and J ends, which lost 3 bases and 3 bases, there was a span of 11 bases. The CDR3 loop is CASSFLGNDYGYTF. The CDR3 DNA sequence: TGTGCCAGCAGTTTTCTGGGAAACGACTATGGCTACACCTTC.

Remarks on this clone: Other nucleotide sequences from this sample produce the same CDR3. The rearrangement joins TRBV9 to TRBJ2-5, with 7 bases identical to TRBD1. This CDR3 region has 15 residues. Germline CDR1 is SGDLS and CDR2 is YYNGEE. V trimming: 0 bases; J trimming: 2 bases; junction bases outside the gene matches: 4. CDR3 loop: CASSVVGQAQETQYF. The CDR3 DNA sequence: TGTGCCAGCAGCGTAGTCGGACAGGCTCAAGAGACCCAGTACTTC. Based on the CDR3 plus reference TRBV9 and TRBJ2-5, the full variable domain is DSGVTQTPKHLITATGQRVTLRCSPRSGDLSVYWYQQSLDQGLQFLIQYYNGEERAKGNILERFSAQQFPDLHSELNLSSLELGDSALYFCASSVVGQAQETQYFGPGTRLLVL.

This chain uses TRBV5-1 with TRBJ2-5; D remains ambiguous. Germline lookup yields CDR1 SGHRS and CDR2 YFSETQ. V was clipped by 4 bases and J by 2 bases, with 12 bases between them. The CDR3 length is 14 residues. The CDR3 nucleotides are TGCGCCAGCAGCCAACAGAGAAGTCAAGAGACCCAGTACTTC. Encoded protein: CASSQQRSQETQYF. The full variable domain, with the rest looked up from reference TRBV5-1 and TRBJ2-5, is KAGVTQTPRYLIKTRGQQVTLSCSPISGHRSVSWYQQTPGQGLQFLFEYFSETQRNKGNFPGRFSGRQFSNSRSEMNVSTLELGDSALYLCASSQQRSQETQYFGPGTRLLVL.

This sequence joins TRBV4-1 and TRBJ2-7; TRBD1 matches at 9 bases. V trimming: 4 bases; J trimming: 5 bases; junction bases outside the gene matches: 9. This CDR3 spans 15 amino acids. Germline-derived CDR1 and CDR2 are MGHRA and YSYEKL. The CDR3, as DNA: TGCGCCAGCAGCCGAGGGGACAGGGTCGACGACGAGCAGTACTTC. Its protein is CASSRGDRVDDEQYF.

This sequence joins TRBV19 and TRBJ1-5; D may be TRBD1 (6 bases). Germline-derived CDR1 and CDR2 are LNHDA and SQIVND (reference sequence). This CDR3 contains 16 residues. Deletions cut 5 bases from V and 6 bases from J, with 20 bases between. CDR3 protein: CASSPGARGAVQPQHF. The DNA of the CDR3 is TGTGCCAGTAGTCCAGGGGCCAGGGGCGCGGTTCAGCCCCAGCATTTT.

This clone was found once. V gene TRBV6-6 combines with J gene TRBJ1-1; D is undetermined. This CDR3 contains 13 residues. Per the germline V gene, CDR1 is MNHNY and CDR2 is SVGAGI (reference sequence). V was clipped by 4 bases and J by 3 bases, with 9 bases between them. CDR3 in DNA: TGTGCCAGCAGTTTTACATCAGACACTGAAGCTTTCTTT. Protein product: CASSFTSDTEAFF.

The sample holds many counts of this clone. The chain links TRBV9 to TRBJ1-2; 9 bases match TRBD1. V lost 3 bases and J lost 10; bases outside the gene matches: 7. The CDR3 has 13 amino acids. The germline CDR1 and CDR2 sequences are SGDLS and YYNGEE. CDR3 DNA sequence: TGTGCCAGCAGCGCCGACAGGGGGGGTGTCTACACCTTC. Its translation: CASSADRGGVYTF.

Comments on this clone: Other DNA sequences of this sample code for an identical CDR3. The CDR3 reads CASSLGGQNYEQYF. The CDR3, as DNA: TGTGCCAGCAGCTTAGGTGGACAGAACTACGAGCAGTACTTC. The rearrangement uses TRBV7-3 and TRBJ2-7, with D possibly being TRBD1 (6 bases). There are 14 residues in the CDR3. The V and J ends lost 2 bases and 3 bases respectively, with 11 bases between them. Germline V gene sequence: CDR1 SGHTA, CDR2 FQGTGA.

CDR3 loop: CASSHSGVETQYF. CDR3 nucleotide sequence: TGTGCCAGCAGCCATAGCGGGGTAGAGACCCAGTACTTC. J is TRBJ2-5 and V is TRBV5-8; 8 nucleotides match TRBD2. The J segment lost 4 bases and the V segment lost 4 bases, leaving 3 bases of the junction unmatched. There are 13 residues in the CDR3. Looked up from germline, CDR1 is SGHTS and CDR2 is YDEGEE.

This chain joins TRBV14 and TRBJ2-7; D gene uncertain. The CDR3 totals 15 residues. Germline CDR1 SGHDN, CDR2 FVKESK. V was pared by 0 bases and J by 0 bases, with 9 bases between. Here the CDR3 reads CASSQDLGRSYEQYF. As DNA, the CDR3 is TGTGCCAGCAGCCAAGATTTGGGTCGCTCCTACGAGCAGTACTTC.